This TCR beta chain originates from a study of memory CD4+ T cells and cytomegalovirus serostatus (dated by TCRdb to about 2019). Describing the broader study: A total of around 35 healthy Belgian adults, of whom 9 were CMV seropositive and about 25 were CMV seronegative, were included in the cohort. To replicate a published TCR-based CMV serostatus classifier, the researchers sequenced the CD4+ memory TCRbeta repertoires of a Belgian cohort whose cytomegalovirus serostatus was known.

A FACSAria II was used to sort memory CD4+ T cells, defined as single viable CD3+CD4+CD8-CD45RO+ cells. To determine CMV serostatus, a Roche Elecsys assay was used that detects serum IgG against CMV pp150, pp28, p38 and p52. Following thawing, total CD4+ T cells were enriched through positive selection using CD4 magnetic microbeads. The samples came from a different study that was designed specifically to examine the CD4+ T cell memory repertoire. Peripheral blood mononuclear cells were isolated and cryopreserved following standard operating procedures; serum was stored at -80 °C. CD3-PerCP (BW264/56), CD4-APC (RPA-T4), CD45RO-PE (UCHT1) and CD8-Pacific Orange (3B5) antibodies were used for staining, and non-viable cells were excluded with Sytox blue. The junction shows trimming of 2 bases on V and 2 bases on J, plus 7 bases between the germline ends. Including cysteine and phenylalanine, the CDR3 has 14 amino acids. Solely the CDR3 DNA is kept, with 42 bases framed from the first base. Per the germline V gene, KGHSH is the CDR1 and LQKENI is the CDR2.

With regard to this clone: The clone's antigen remains unknown. No base qualities exist here, and no much larger clone lies one base off it.

What the study reported, not specific to this receptor: Among the 150 to 200 previously reported CMV-associated TCRbeta sequences, approximately 67 showed up in the CD4+ memory repertoires, with each one found in between one and five individuals. For CMV serostatus prediction, a median bootstrapped AUC of 0.95 was reached with the original framework, and a median bootstrapped AUC of about 0.89 was reached with a US-trained random forest. The results were interpreted as suggesting that the CMV-associated TCR signature is largely present in the CD4+ memory repertoire. A median bootstrapped AUC of approximately 0.95 with a 95% CI of 0.76-1.00 was achieved on the Belgian cohort by the original-framework classifier. Only CD4+CD45RO+ memory cells were sequenced, in contrast to the original study, which included naive and memory CD4+ and CD8+ populations.

The Quick-DNA Microprep Kit was used to extract genomic DNA from the sorted cells. TCRbeta DNA was amplified with the immunoSEQ hsTCRbeta kit following the manufacturer's protocol. An Illumina MiSeq instrument was used to sequence the TCRbeta libraries. The authors' pipeline ran thus. Once out-of-frame sequences had been removed, 2,204,828 distinct TCRbeta sequences were left, which works out to an average of approximately 70,000 per individual. Each individual was scored according to the count of roughly 160 previously reported CMV-associated TCRbeta sequences and the total productive distinct TCRbeta count. A beta-binomial model was reimplemented in Python, and scikit-learn random forests with default parameters were trained on data from the US cohort. Classifier performance on the Belgian cohort was reported as the median AUC with percentile confidence intervals calculated over 10,000 bootstrap iterations. In TCRdb, the immuneACCESS table is reduced to in-frame sequences with V and J assigned. These tables do not hold every clone; where another copy was compared, an unresolved V gene accounts for under half, and the others remain unexplained. The V and J calls and clone size come from that table; D and trimming were worked out from the DNA. For this sample there are about 59,000 clones; roughly 77% appear just once. The ten largest make up around 1.1% of the sample.

Specimen: memory CD4+ T cells from blood. In this chain, TRBV18 is recombined with TRBJ2-4, with the D segment identity uncertain. The clonotype was recovered from an adult in good health and CMV-seronegative. At the DNA level, the sequence is TGTGCCAGCTCACCAACGGTCCCCAAAAACATTCAGTACTTC. Its coded protein is CASSPTVPKNIQYF.